This T cell receptor beta chain is from a study of T cell responses to AZD1222 COVID-19 vaccine. About this clone: Its antigen is currently unknown.

Overall study findings and caveats: Seropositive status at baseline applied to only a handful of AZD1222 recipients. Females made up more of the donors, who were largely white British, and clonal diversity may have come out too low. Repertoire sampling happened only post peak T cell response. Spike was spanned by vaccine-associated CD4 TCRs, which were dominant at 160-218 and 743-854.

V was clipped by 7 bases and J by 6 bases, with 4 bases between them. This CDR3 comprises 11 residues. Germline CDR1 reads MNHGY; CDR2 reads SVAAGI. The method was immunoSEQ multiplex PCR; TCRdb's version includes in-frame clones alone and lacks a portion of them. Here the sample spans some 150,000 clones, around 90% being singletons. This material consisted of peripheral blood, taken 28 days after the second AZD1222 dose. The TCR sequence derives from an adult who received the AZD1222 COVID-19 vaccine. The gene calls are TRBV6-9 and TRBJ1-6; D ambiguous. Here the CDR3 reads CASTSNSPLHF. The DNA of the CDR3 is TGTGCCAGCACCTCTAATTCACCCCTCCACTTT.